A selection of T cell receptor beta chains follows, all from one sample in a study of glioma-infiltrating T cells. Each CDR3 protein is one row after TCRdb ran MiXCR on the multiplex PCR reads. The sample yields about 89,000 distinct CDR3 sequences, 23% seen once. Sample: glioma tissue, nonneoplastic brain tissue, or PBMCs (not recorded which). These receptors were obtained from a human donor with low-grade glioma or glioblastoma, undergoing nonglioma brain surgery, or in good health (not recorded which). Each CDR3 is given with its conserved first and last residue. The D gene is left open where the match is weak. Clone size appears in some rows only: once, few, many, or a class for an expanded clone.

DNA: TGTGCCAGCAGCCAACAACCTGGTCTAGCGGAGACCCAGTACTTC; CDR3: CASSQQPGLAETQYF; size: few; V: TRBV3-1; J: TRBJ2-5; D: -
DNA: TGCGCCAGCAGCTTGCGAATGTACCAAGAGACCCAGTACTTC; CDR3: CASSLRMYQETQYF; size: few; V: TRBV5-1; J: TRBJ2-5; D: -
DNA: TGTGCCAGCAGGACCGGGGCAGCCGCGCAGTACTTC; CDR3: CASRTGAAAQYF; size: many; V: TRBV25-1; J: TRBJ2-7; D: -
DNA: TGCAGTGCTCCCCGGACTGTGAACACTGAAGCTTTCTTT; CDR3: CSAPRTVNTEAFF; size: -; V: TRBV20-1; J: TRBJ1-1; D: -
DNA: TGTGCCAGCAGCTTGGAAGTTAGCTCCTATAATTCACCCCTCCACTTT; CDR3: CASSLEVSSYNSPLHF; size: many; V: TRBV7-2; J: TRBJ1-6; D: -
DNA: TGTGCCAGCAGCCGCCCAAGCAGGACCATATATTTT; CDR3: CASSRPSRTIYF; size: -; V: TRBV6-1; J: TRBJ1-3; D: -
DNA: TGCAGTGCTAGAGATAGCTGGCAGGGGTCACAGCCCCAGCATTTT; CDR3: CSARDSWQGSQPQHF; size: many; V: TRBV20-1; J: TRBJ1-5; D: -
DNA: TGTGCCAGCAGCCGAGCAACGGCCCTCACAGATACGCAGTATTTT; CDR3: CASSRATALTDTQYF; size: many; V: TRBV14; J: TRBJ2-3; D: -
DNA: TGCGCCAGCAGTGAGTCGGCTAGCGGGGGCTGGGACCAAGAGACCCAGTACTTC; CDR3: CASSESASGGWDQETQYF; size: many; V: TRBV10-2; J: TRBJ2-5; D: TRBD2
DNA: TGTGCCATCCAACGACAGTTGAACACTGAAGCTTTTTTT; CDR3: CAIQRQLNTEAFF; size: -; V: TRBV6-1; J: TRBJ1-1; D: -
DNA: TGCAGTGCTAAACGGCAGGCCTACAATGAGCAGTTCTTC; CDR3: CSAKRQAYNEQFF; size: many; V: TRBV20-1; J: TRBJ2-1; D: -
DNA: TGTGCCAGCAGAGGGGCTGATAAGCGGCGAAAGTATTTT; CDR3: CASRGADKRRKYF; size: many; V: TRBV27; J: TRBJ2-3; D: -
DNA: TGTGCCACCAGCAGGAGCTTTCAAGAGACCCAGTACTTC; CDR3: CATSRSFQETQYF; size: many; V: TRBV15; J: TRBJ2-5; D: -
DNA: TGTGCCAGCAGTGAAGGACAGGGAGGTTCAAAGACCCAGTACTTC; CDR3: CASSEGQGGSKTQYF; size: -; V: TRBV2; J: TRBJ2-5; D: -
DNA: TGTGCCAGCAGTTACTCCGCGTTAGGTTCCTACGAGCAGTACTTC; CDR3: CASSYSALGSYEQYF; size: many; V: TRBV6-5; J: TRBJ2-7; D: -
DNA: TGTGCCAGCAGCCCCCAGGCAGGCTCTGGAAACACCATATATTTT; CDR3: CASSPQAGSGNTIYF; size: -; V: TRBV6-1; J: TRBJ1-3; D: -
DNA: TGTGCCAGCAGCCGGGGGTCGGAGACCGGGGAGCTGTTTTTT; CDR3: CASSRGSETGELFF; size: -; V: TRBV7-9; J: TRBJ2-2; D: -
DNA: TGTGCCAGCAGCTCCGACAGGGGGTTAGGCTACACCTTC; CDR3: CASSSDRGLGYTF; size: -; V: TRBV11-2; J: TRBJ1-2; D: TRBD1
DNA: TGCGCCAGCAGATCTACAGGGTCGAACACTGAAGCTTTCTTT; CDR3: CASRSTGSNTEAFF; size: many; V: TRBV5-1; J: TRBJ1-1; D: -
DNA: TGTGCCAGTAGTATTCTGGCAGGGACCTACGAGCAGTACTTC; CDR3: CASSILAGTYEQYF; size: few; V: TRBV19; J: TRBJ2-7; D: -
DNA: TGTGCCAGCTTGGGGCCTGAAGCTTTCTTT; CDR3: CASLGPEAFF; size: -; V: TRBV6-6; J: TRBJ1-1; D: -
DNA: TGTGCCAGCAGCTTCCCAGCCCTGCACACCTACGAGCAGTACTTC; CDR3: CASSFPALHTYEQYF; size: -; V: TRBV5-5; J: TRBJ2-7; D: -
DNA: TGTGCCAGTAGTCCCCCCGGCAGGGATAACTATGGCTACACCTTC; CDR3: CASSPPGRDNYGYTF; size: few; V: TRBV19; J: TRBJ1-2; D: -
DNA: TGTGCCAGCAGTTTATGGGACAGGCGGAACACTGAAGCTTTCTTT; CDR3: CASSLWDRRNTEAFF; size: many; V: TRBV28; J: TRBJ1-1; D: TRBD1
DNA: TGCGCCAGCAGCCAAGATTCGGGGACAGGGCACCTCACAGATACGCAGTATTTT; CDR3: CASSQDSGTGHLTDTQYF; size: many; V: TRBV4-1; J: TRBJ2-3; D: TRBD1
DNA: TGTGCCAGCAGTGAAAGGGGGACGGGAAATTCACCCCTCCACTTT; CDR3: CASSERGTGNSPLHF; size: many; V: TRBV2; J: TRBJ1-6; D: -
DNA: TGCAGTGCTAGAGGTATAACGGGATCCTCCGTTTCCGAGCAGTACTTC; CDR3: CSARGITGSSVSEQYF; size: many; V: TRBV20-1; J: TRBJ2-7; D: -
DNA: TGCAGCGTGGCCCCAGACGGCCGGAACACCGGGGAGCTGTTTTTT; CDR3: CSVAPDGRNTGELFF; size: -; V: TRBV29-1; J: TRBJ2-2; D: -
DNA: TGTGCCAGCAGTCTACAGGGGACTAGCCAAGAGACCCAGTACTTC; CDR3: CASSLQGTSQETQYF; size: many; V: TRBV7-9; J: TRBJ2-5; D: -
DNA: TGTGCCAGCAGCTTCCAGGGGATTTCATCCTACGAGCAGTACTTC; CDR3: CASSFQGISSYEQYF; size: -; V: TRBV11-2; J: TRBJ2-7; D: -
DNA: TGTGCCAGCAGCTCTGGGGCGACCGGAAACACCATATATTTT; CDR3: CASSSGATGNTIYF; size: -; V: TRBV7-9; J: TRBJ1-3; D: -
DNA: TGTGCCAGCAGCTTAGCGGGGGGGGCAATCACTGAAGCTTTCTTT; CDR3: CASSLAGGAITEAFF; size: -; V: TRBV7-9; J: TRBJ1-1; D: -
DNA: TGTGCCAGCAGTGTGAGGACAGGGGGGTACAATGAGCAGTTCTTC; CDR3: CASSVRTGGYNEQFF; size: many; V: TRBV2; J: TRBJ2-1; D: TRBD1
DNA: TGTGCCAGCAGTTACTTACAGCAGGGTGTACAGCTCTTT; CDR3: CASSYLQQGVQLF; size: many; V: TRBV6-6; J: TRBJ1-1; D: -
DNA: TGCAGTGCTCCCGGGACAGGGACACAAGAGACCCAGTACTTC; CDR3: CSAPGTGTQETQYF; size: many; V: TRBV20-1; J: TRBJ2-5; D: TRBD1
DNA: TGTGCCAGCAGTTTGACCGGGCGGCGAGAGACCCAGTACTTC; CDR3: CASSLTGRRETQYF; size: many; V: TRBV12-3/TRBV12-4; J: TRBJ2-5; D: -
DNA: TGTGCCACCAGCAGAGACGTGGGCAGTTACAATGAGCAGTTCTTC; CDR3: CATSRDVGSYNEQFF; size: many; V: TRBV15; J: TRBJ2-1; D: -
DNA: TGCAGTGCTAGAGCCGGGGGGCATAGCAATCAGCCCCAGCATTTT; CDR3: CSARAGGHSNQPQHF; size: many; V: TRBV20-1; J: TRBJ1-5; D: -
DNA: TGTGCCAGCACCCATGGACAGGGCTGGGCTGAAGCTTTCTTT; CDR3: CASTHGQGWAEAFF; size: many; V: TRBV12-3/TRBV12-4; J: TRBJ1-1; D: TRBD1
DNA: TGCAGTGCTAGGGATAGCAATCAAACCCAGCATTTT; CDR3: CSARDSNQTQHF; size: -; V: TRBV20-1; J: TRBJ1-5; D: -
DNA: TGTGCCAGCACTCGACAGGGGAGACAAGAGACCCAGTACTTC; CDR3: CASTRQGRQETQYF; size: many; V: TRBV7-9; J: TRBJ2-5; D: TRBD1
DNA: TGTGCCAGCACGTCCAGAAATAGCCCCTACGAGCAGTACTTC; CDR3: CASTSRNSPYEQYF; size: many; V: TRBV6-1; J: TRBJ2-7; D: -
DNA: TGTGCCAGCTCCGGAAGACAGGGATCTAATTCACCCCTCCACTTT; CDR3: CASSGRQGSNSPLHF; size: few; V: TRBV19; J: TRBJ1-6; D: TRBD1
DNA: TGTGCCAGTAGTCTTCCAGGGGCCCGGAACACTGAAGCTTTCTTT; CDR3: CASSLPGARNTEAFF; size: few; V: TRBV19; J: TRBJ1-1; D: -
DNA: TGTGCCAGCAGCCAATCAACGGGAAACACCATATATTTT; CDR3: CASSQSTGNTIYF; size: many; V: TRBV3-1; J: TRBJ1-3; D: -
DNA: TGTGCCACCCGAGGGGCGGGAGGTACAACCTACGAGCAGTACTTC; CDR3: CATRGAGGTTYEQYF; size: -; V: TRBV7-9; J: TRBJ2-7; D: TRBD2
DNA: TGTGCCAGCAGGTCTATAGGGGACGAGCAGTACTTC; CDR3: CASRSIGDEQYF; size: many; V: TRBV5-4; J: TRBJ2-7; D: -
DNA: TGTGCCAGCCAGGAGGGGTTCCCCCAACGGGGCGGGGAGCTGTTTTTT; CDR3: CASQEGFPQRGGELFF; size: few; V: TRBV2; J: TRBJ2-2; D: -
DNA: TGTGCCAGCAAACCTCTAGGCGGGAGGAGCAATAAGCAGTCCTTC; CDR3: CASKPLGGRSNKQSF; size: -; V: TRBV6-2/TRBV6-3; J: TRBJ2-1; D: TRBD2
DNA: TGTGCCAGCAGTACCTCTAAAGTCGGAAACACCATATATTTT; CDR3: CASSTSKVGNTIYF; size: many; V: TRBV27; J: TRBJ1-3; D: -